These T cell receptor beta chains were read from a single sample in a study of cytomegalovirus exposure and HLA in healthy donors. Clones were sequenced by immunoSEQ multiplex PCR, and TCRdb holds only the in-frame ones, with some missing. The repertoire includes approximately 120,000 clones, roughly 74% of them detected once, and 4% to 4.5% sits in the top ten. Sample: PBMCs. All receptors derive from a woman between 45 and 60 years old in good health and CMV-seropositive. Each CDR3 is given with its conserved first and last residue. The order of the fields is clone size, V gene, D gene, J gene, CDR3 protein, CDR3 DNA. A D gene is named only where the DNA matches it firmly. Clone sizes are given selectively: once, few, many, or a class where the clone is expanded.

once	TRBV23-1	TRBD2	TRBJ2-1	CASSQCPSGGQGSSYNEQFF	TGCGCCAGCAGTCAATGCCCTAGCGGGGGGCAGGGAAGCTCCTACAATGAGCAGTTCTTC
.	TRBV11-2	.	TRBJ1-5	CASSFSFNQPQHF	TGTGCCAGCAGCTTTAGCTTCAATCAGCCCCAGCATTTT
.	TRBV19	.	TRBJ1-5	CASTYRGGPNQPQHF	TGTGCCAGTACTTATAGGGGGGGCCCCAATCAGCCCCAGCATTTT
.	TRBV30	.	TRBJ1-2	CAWIPGLDYGYTF	TGTGCCTGGATTCCTGGACTCGATTATGGCTACACCTTC
.	TRBV11-2	.	TRBJ2-2	CASSRRGLSGELFF	TGTGCCAGCAGCCGAAGAGGGCTATCCGGGGAGCTGTTTTTT
few	TRBV7-2	.	TRBJ2-5	CASSFREGVETQYF	TGTGCCAGCAGCTTTAGGGAAGGGGTTGAGACCCAGTACTTC
.	TRBV25-1	.	TRBJ1-6	CASMGSSYNSPLHF	TGTGCCAGCATGGGGAGCTCCTATAATTCACCCCTCCACTTT
.	TRBV5-1	TRBD1	TRBJ2-5	CASSAGTGGEETQYF	TGCGCCAGCAGCGCGGGGACAGGGGGTGAAGAGACCCAGTACTTC
.	TRBV28	.	TRBJ1-2	CASSLGRGYGYTF	TGTGCCAGCAGCCTGGGCAGGGGATATGGCTACACCTTC
once	TRBV5-4	.	TRBJ2-2	CASSLEALENTGELFF	TGTGCCAGCAGCTTGGAAGCCCTAGAGAACACCGGGGAGCTGTTTTTT